The sequence of this TCR beta chain was determined in a study of blood T cells in healthy people across ages. Study background: T cells yielded about one barcoded beta molecule per two cells through template switching.

V lost 6 bases, J lost 3 bases, and 6 bases stayed unmatched. Per germline, CDR1 SGHTA and CDR2 FQGNSA. CDR3 length equals 15 residues. Study conclusions and caveats: While age rose, TCR beta diversity per million T cells dropped in a roughly linear way.

As concerns this clonotype: Its matching antigen is unknown.

It was with a sample-barcoded 5' primer and a J-beta primer mix that a second PCR of about 6 to 12 cycles was run. TCRdb re-called the 5' RACE reads through MiXCR, storing one row per CDR3 protein. The sample includes 1.5 million to 2 million distinct CDR3 sequences, around 50% of them seen just once. V is TRBV7-2 and J is TRBJ2-3; TRBD1 matches at 10 bases. The specimen was blood. The sequence was obtained from a woman in her thirties or forties in good health. CDR3 residues: CASRTTGGRTDTQYF. CDR3 sequence (DNA): TGTGCCAGCAGAACGACAGGGGGCAGAACAGATACGCAGTATTTT.